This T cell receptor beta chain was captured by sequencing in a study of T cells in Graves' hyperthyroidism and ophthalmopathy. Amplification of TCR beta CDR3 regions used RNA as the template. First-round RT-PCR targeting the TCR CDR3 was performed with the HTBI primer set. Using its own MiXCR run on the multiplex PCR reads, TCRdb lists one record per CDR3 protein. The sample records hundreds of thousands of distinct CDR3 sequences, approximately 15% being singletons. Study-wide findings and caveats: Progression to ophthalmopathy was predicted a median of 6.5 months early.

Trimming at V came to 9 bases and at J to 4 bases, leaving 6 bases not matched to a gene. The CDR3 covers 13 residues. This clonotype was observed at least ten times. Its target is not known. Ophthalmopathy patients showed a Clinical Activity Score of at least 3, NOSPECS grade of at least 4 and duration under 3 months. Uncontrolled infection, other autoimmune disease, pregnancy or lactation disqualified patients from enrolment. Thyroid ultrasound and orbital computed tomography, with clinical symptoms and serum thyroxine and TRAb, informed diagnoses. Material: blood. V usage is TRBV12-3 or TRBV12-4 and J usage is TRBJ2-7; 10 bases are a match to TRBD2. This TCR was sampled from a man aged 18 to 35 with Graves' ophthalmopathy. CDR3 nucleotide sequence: TGTGCCAGTCTTTCTAGCGGGAGATACGAGCAGTACTTC. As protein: CASLSSGRYEQYF.